A selection of T cell receptor beta chains follows, all from one sample in a study of cytomegalovirus exposure and HLA in healthy donors. Generated by immunoSEQ multiplex PCR, the TCRdb table keeps only in-frame clones and is missing some. The sample yields some 120,000 clones, about 80% seen once. Sequencing was performed on PBMCs. Receptors originate from a man aged 45-65 years in good health and CMV-seronegative. Both conserved end residues are part of each CDR3. D genes are given only for firm matches. Size tells how often a clone was seen (once, few, many) or the class of an expanded clone, and some rows leave it out.

clone_size j_call d_call v_call cdr3_length cdr3_nt cdr3_aa
NA TRBJ1-3 NA TRBV29-1 12 TGCAGCGTTAGACAATCTGGAAACACCATATATTTT CSVRQSGNTIYF
NA TRBJ2-5 NA TRBV30 15 TGTGCCTGGAGTGTACTTCAGGGCGCCCGAGAGACCCAGTACTTC CAWSVLQGARETQYF
NA TRBJ2-1 TRBD2 TRBV27 16 TGTGCCAGCACCTTTCGGGCTAGCGGCCCGTTCAATGAGCAGTTCTTC CASTFRASGPFNEQFF
NA TRBJ2-7 TRBD2 TRBV13 16 TGTGCCAGCAGCTCCTCCGGGACTAGCGGGACCTACGAGCAGTACTTC CASSSSGTSGTYEQYF
NA TRBJ2-7 NA TRBV5-1 23 TGCGCCAGCAGCTTGGAAGGGACAGGGGAGAATAGCGGGAGCCCTACCTTCCCCTACGAGCAGTACTTC CASSLEGTGENSGSPTFPYEQYF
NA TRBJ2-1 TRBD2 TRBV7-9 16 TGTGCCAGCAGCTTAGTGCGCGGGAGGGCCGGGAATGAGCAGTTCTTC CASSLVRGRAGNEQFF
NA TRBJ2-5 TRBD2 TRBV10-3 16 TGTGCCATCAGTGATGTTGCGGGAGGGCCGGGGGGGACCCAGTACTTC CAISDVAGGPGGTQYF
NA TRBJ1-5 TRBD1 TRBV5-1 14 TGCGCCAGCAGCCTCACAGGGGTGGGTCAGCCCCAGCATTTT CASSLTGVGQPQHF
NA TRBJ2-7 NA TRBV11-1 14 TGTGCCAGCAGCTTTGACAGGACGGTGAACGAGCAGTACTTC CASSFDRTVNEQYF
NA TRBJ1-1 NA TRBV6-5 14 TGTGCCAGCAGTGGCCAGGGAATGAACACTGAAGCTTTCTTT CASSGQGMNTEAFF
NA TRBJ2-1 TRBD1 TRBV7-9 11 TGTGCCAGGACGGGGACAGGGGAGCAGTTCTTC CARTGTGEQFF
few TRBJ1-1 NA TRBV6-5 15 TGTGCCAGCAGTCGCAACAGGGATCTGGCCACTGAAGCTTTCTTT CASSRNRDLATEAFF
NA TRBJ1-5 NA TRBV10-3 14 TGTGCCATCAGTGATATAGTGAGCAATCAGCCCCAGCATTTT CAISDIVSNQPQHF
NA TRBJ2-7 NA TRBV11-3 15 TGTGCCAGCAGCTTAGCAGAAGGGAGCTCCTACGAGCAGTACTTC CASSLAEGSSYEQYF
NA TRBJ2-7 NA TRBV9 14 TGTGCCAGCAGCACGGACAGCCGGGTCGGCGAGCAGTACTTC CASSTDSRVGEQYF
NA TRBJ2-1 TRBD2 TRBV11-2 16 TGTGCCAGCAGCTTAGTTGCCCCTAGCGGGAGTTATGAGCAGTTCTTC CASSLVAPSGSYEQFF
NA TRBJ2-5 TRBD1 TRBV4-1 15 TGCGCCAGCAGCCAAGAGAACAGGGGCCTCAGGACCCAGTACTTC CASSQENRGLRTQYF
NA TRBJ1-2 NA TRBV28 15 TGTGCCAGCAGAGTGGGGACGGGGAGGTGGTATGGCTACACCTTC CASRVGTGRWYGYTF
NA TRBJ1-5 TRBD1 TRBV18 13 TGTGCCAGCTCGTGGACAGGGGATCAGCCCCAGCATTTT CASSWTGDQPQHF
NA TRBJ2-7 NA TRBV27 13 TGTGCCAGCAGTTTAGACAGGTCCAACGAGCAGTACTTC CASSLDRSNEQYF
NA TRBJ2-6 NA TRBV6-5 15 TGTGCCAGCACCCGGACAGTCTCTGGGGCCAACGTCCTGACTTTC CASTRTVSGANVLTF
NA TRBJ2-3 TRBD1 TRBV4-1 15 TGCGCCAGCAGCCACCGGGACAGGGGGCTCGATACGCAGTATTTT CASSHRDRGLDTQYF